The TCR beta chain under discussion was sequenced for a study of response to subunit inactivated influenza vaccine. Study-wide results and caveats: There was a suggestion from the authors that each seasonal influenza vaccination recruits few new T cells.

TCRdb processed the RT-PCR reads anew with MiXCR; each CDR3 protein has one entry. The sample contains 600,000 to 700,000 distinct CDR3 sequences, 13% to 15% of which appear only once. Remarks on this clonotype: Its specificity is unknown.

V shed 0 bases and J shed 3 bases, with 12 bases lying between them. The germline V gene has CDR1 SGHRS and CDR2 YFSETQ. This CDR3 has 15 amino acids. The source of this sequence is a man in his fifties or sixties who received an inactivated influenza vaccine. The chain carries TRBV5-1 and TRBJ1-1; D uncertain. The sample consisted of PBMCs from blood, taken roughly 2 weeks before vaccination. The CDR3 here is CASSLGSLRDTEAFF. CDR3 nucleotide sequence: TGCGCCAGCAGCTTGGGTTCTCTGAGGGACACTGAAGCTTTCTTT.